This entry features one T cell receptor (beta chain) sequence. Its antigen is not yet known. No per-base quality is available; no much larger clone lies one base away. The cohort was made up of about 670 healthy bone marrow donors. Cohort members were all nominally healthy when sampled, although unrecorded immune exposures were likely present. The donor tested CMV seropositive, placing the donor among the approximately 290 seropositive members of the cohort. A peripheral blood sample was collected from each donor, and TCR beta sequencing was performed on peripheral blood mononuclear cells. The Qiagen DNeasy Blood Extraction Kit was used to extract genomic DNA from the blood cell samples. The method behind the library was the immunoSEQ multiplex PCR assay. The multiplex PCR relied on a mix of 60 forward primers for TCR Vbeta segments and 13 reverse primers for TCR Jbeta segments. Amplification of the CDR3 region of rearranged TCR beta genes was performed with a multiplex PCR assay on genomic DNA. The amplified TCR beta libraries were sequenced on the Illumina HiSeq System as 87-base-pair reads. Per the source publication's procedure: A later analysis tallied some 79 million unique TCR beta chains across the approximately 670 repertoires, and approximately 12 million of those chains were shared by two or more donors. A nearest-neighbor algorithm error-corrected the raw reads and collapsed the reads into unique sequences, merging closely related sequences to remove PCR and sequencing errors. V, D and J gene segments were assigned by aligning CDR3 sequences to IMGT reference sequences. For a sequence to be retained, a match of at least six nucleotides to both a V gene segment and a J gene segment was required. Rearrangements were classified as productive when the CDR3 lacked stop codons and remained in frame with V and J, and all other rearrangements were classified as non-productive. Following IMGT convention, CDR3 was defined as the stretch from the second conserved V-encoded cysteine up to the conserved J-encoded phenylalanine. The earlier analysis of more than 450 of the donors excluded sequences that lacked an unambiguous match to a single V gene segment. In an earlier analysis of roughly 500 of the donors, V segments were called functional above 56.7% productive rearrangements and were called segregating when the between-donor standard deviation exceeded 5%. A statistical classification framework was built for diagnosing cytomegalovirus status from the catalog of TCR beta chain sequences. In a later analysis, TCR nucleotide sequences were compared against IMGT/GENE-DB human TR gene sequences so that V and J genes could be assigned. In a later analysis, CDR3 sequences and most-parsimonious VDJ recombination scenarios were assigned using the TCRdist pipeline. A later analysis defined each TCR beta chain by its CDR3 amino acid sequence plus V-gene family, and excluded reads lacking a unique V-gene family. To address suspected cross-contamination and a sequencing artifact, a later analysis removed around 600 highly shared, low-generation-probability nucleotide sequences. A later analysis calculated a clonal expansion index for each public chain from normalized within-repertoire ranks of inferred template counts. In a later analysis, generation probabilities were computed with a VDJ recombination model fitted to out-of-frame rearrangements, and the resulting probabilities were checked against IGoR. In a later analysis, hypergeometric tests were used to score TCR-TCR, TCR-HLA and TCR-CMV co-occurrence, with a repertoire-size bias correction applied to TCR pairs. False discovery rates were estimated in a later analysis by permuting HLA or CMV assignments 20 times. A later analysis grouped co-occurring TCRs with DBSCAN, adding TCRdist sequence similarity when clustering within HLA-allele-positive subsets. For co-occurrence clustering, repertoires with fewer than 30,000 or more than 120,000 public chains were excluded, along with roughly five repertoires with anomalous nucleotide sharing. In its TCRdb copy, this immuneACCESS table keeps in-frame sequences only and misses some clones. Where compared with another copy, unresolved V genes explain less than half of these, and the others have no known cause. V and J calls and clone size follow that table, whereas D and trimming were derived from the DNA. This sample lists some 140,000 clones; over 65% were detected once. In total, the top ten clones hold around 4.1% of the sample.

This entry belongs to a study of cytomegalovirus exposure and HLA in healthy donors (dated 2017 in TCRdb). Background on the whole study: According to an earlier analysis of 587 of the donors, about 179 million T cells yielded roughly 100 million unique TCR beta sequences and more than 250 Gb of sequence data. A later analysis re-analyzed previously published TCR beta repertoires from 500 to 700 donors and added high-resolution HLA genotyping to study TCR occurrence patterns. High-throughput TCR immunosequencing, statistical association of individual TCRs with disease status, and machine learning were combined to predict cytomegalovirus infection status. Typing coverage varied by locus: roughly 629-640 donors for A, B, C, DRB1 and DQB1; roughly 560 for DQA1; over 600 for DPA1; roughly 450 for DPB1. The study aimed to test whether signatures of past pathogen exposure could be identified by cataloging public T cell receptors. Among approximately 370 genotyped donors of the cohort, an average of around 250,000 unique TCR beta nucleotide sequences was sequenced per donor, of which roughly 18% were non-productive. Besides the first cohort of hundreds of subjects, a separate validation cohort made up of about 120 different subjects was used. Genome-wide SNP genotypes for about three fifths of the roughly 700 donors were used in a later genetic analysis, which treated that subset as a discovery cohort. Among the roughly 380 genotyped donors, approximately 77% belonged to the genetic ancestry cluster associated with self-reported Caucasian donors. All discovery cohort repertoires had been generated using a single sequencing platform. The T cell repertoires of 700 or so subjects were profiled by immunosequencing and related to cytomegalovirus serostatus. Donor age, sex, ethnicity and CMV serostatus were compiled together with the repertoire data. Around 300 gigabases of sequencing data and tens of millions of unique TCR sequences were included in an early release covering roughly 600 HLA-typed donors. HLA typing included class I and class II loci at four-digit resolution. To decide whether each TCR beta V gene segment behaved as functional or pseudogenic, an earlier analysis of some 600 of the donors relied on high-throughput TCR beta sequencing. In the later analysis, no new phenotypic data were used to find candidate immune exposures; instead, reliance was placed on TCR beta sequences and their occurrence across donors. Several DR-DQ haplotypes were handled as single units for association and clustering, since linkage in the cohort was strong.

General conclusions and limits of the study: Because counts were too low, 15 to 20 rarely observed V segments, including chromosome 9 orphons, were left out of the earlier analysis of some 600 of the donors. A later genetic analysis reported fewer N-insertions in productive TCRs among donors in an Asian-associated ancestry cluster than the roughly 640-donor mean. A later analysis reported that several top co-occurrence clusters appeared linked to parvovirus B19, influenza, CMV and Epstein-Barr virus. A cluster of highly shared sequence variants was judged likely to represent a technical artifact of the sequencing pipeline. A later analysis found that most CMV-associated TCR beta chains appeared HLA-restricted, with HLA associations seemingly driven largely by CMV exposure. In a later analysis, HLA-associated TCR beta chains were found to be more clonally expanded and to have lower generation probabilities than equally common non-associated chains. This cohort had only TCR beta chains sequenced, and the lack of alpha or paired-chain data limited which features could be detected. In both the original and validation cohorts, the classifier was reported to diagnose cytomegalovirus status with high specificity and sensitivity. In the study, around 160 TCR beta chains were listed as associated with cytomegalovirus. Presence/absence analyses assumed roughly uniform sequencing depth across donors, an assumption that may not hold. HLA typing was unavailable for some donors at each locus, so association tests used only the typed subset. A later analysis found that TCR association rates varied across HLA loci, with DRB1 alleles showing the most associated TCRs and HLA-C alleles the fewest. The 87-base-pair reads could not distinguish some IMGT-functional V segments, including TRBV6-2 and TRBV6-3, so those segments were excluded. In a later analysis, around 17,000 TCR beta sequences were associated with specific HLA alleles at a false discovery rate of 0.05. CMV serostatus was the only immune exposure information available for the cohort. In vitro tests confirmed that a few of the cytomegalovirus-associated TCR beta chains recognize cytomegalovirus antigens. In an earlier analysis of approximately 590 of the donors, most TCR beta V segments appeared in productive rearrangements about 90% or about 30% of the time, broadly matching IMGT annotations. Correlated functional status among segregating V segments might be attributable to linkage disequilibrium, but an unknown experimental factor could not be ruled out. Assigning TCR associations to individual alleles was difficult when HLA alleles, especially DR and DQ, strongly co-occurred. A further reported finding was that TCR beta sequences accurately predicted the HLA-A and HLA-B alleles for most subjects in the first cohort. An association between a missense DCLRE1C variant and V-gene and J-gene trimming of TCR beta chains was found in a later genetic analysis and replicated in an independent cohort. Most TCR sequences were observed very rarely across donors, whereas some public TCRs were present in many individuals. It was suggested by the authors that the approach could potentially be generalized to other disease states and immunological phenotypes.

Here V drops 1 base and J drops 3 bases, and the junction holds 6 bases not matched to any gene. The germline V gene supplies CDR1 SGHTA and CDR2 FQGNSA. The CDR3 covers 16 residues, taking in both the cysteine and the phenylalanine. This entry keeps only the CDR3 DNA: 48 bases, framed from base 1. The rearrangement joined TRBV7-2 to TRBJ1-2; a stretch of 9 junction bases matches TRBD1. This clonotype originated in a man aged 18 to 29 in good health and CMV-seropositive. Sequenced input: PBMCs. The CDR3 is CASSLDATGGDYGYTF. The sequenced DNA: TGTGCCAGCAGCTTAGACGCTACAGGGGGCGACTATGGCTACACCTTC.